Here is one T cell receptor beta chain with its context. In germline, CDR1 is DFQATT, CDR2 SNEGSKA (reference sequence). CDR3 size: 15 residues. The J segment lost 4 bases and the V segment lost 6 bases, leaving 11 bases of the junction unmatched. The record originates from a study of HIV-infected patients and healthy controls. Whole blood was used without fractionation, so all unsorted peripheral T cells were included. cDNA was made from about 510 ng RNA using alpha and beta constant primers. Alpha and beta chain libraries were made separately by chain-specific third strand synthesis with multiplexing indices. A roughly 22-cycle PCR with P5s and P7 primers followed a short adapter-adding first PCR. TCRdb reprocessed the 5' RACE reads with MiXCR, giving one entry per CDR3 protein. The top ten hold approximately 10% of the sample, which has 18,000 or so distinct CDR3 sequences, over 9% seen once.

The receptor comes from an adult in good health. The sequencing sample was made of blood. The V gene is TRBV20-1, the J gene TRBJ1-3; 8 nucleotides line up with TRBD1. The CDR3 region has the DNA TGCAGTGCCAGCGGGGAACCAGGGGGCGGAAACACCATATATTTT. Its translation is CSASGEPGGGNTIYF.